A single T cell receptor beta chain is shown here with its context. What it binds is not known. After constant-region reverse-primer amplification, full-length variable regions underwent semi-nested PCR with Nested Universal Primer A. TCRdb passed the 5' RACE reads through MiXCR, listing each CDR3 protein once. The sample contains under 65,000 distinct CDR3 sequences, around 26% of which appear only once. Study-wide findings and caveats: The TCR gene usage of tumor memory CD4+ T cells clustered together with blood and lymph node memory CD4+ cells and with lymph node naive CD4+ cells.

Per the germline V gene, CDR1 is SGHAT and CDR2 is FQNNGV. The CDR3 loop spans 16 amino acids. Trimming took 5 bases from V and 3 from J, leaving 17 bases between them. CD4+CD45RO+CD25- cells were isolated as memory CD4+ T cells. Sequenced sample: tumor-infiltrating memory CD4+ T cells sorted from the breast tumor. Subset: memory CD4+ T cells, CD4+CD45RO+CD25-. The sequence was obtained from a female donor with breast cancer. This rearrangement joins TRBV11-2 to TRBJ2-1, with D perhaps matching TRBD1 or TRBD2 (5 bases each). CDR3 bases: TGTGCCAGCAGCCCCCTTGGGGGATCTTACTACAATGAGCAGTTCTTC. It codes for CASSPLGGSYYNEQFF.